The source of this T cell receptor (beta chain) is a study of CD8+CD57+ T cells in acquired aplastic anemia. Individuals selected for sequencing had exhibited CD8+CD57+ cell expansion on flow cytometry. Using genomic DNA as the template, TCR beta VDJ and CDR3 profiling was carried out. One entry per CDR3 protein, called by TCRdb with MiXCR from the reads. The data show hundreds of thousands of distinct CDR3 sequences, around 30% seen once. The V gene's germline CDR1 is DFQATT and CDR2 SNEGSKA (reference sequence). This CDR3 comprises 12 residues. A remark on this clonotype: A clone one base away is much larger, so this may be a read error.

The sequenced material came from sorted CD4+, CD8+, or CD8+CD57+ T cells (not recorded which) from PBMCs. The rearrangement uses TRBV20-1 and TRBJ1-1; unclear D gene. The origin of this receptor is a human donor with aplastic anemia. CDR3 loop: CSVSLSNTGAFF. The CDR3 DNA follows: TGCAGTGTGTCTTTGTCGAACACTGGAGCTTTCTTT.